These 18 T cell receptor beta chains were all obtained from the same sample, sequenced in a study of Graves' ophthalmopathy and Graves' hyperthyroidism. For repertoire sequencing, the TCR beta CDR3 regions were amplified from RNA transcripts. RT-PCR with HTBI primers came first, then second-round multiplex PCR. TCRdb independently ran MiXCR on the multiplex PCR reads; one entry per CDR3 protein. The table records hundreds of thousands of distinct CDR3 sequences, about two fifths of them present only once. The sequenced sample was peripheral blood. The receptors come from an adult man with Graves' ophthalmopathy.

V and J are TRBV20-1 and TRBJ1-2; tentatively, D is TRBD1 (6 bases). V was shortened by 3 bases and J by 8 bases, with 13 bases between the two germline ends. Germline-derived CDR1 and CDR2 are DFQATT and SNEGSKA (reference sequence). The CDR3 loop spans 12 amino acids. In DNA form, the CDR3 reads TGCAGTGCTAGCGAGGGGGGCACGGGCTACACCTTC. It specifies CSASEGGTGYTF.

A word on this clonotype: A much more abundant neighbour one base away suggests this may be a read error. V usage is TRBV5-1 and J usage is TRBJ1-2; D perhaps matches TRBD1 (5 bases). CDR1 is SGHRS, CDR2 YFSETQ, per germline. This CDR3 has 16 residues. Written as DNA, the CDR3 is TGCGCCAGCAGCAACACCGGGACCCCCAACGAATATGGCTGCACCTTC. Encoded protein: CASSNTGTPNEYGCTF.

V usage is TRBV7-3 and J usage is TRBJ1-5; 7 bases are shared with TRBD1. V lost 5 bases, J lost 5 bases, and 15 bases stayed unmatched. CDR3 length: 17 residues. Germline V gives CDR1 SGHTA, CDR2 FQGTGA. The CDR3 nucleotides read TGTGCCAGCAGCCTGGGACTAGCGGGACAGTCTTATCAGCCCCAGCATTTT. Its translation is CASSLGLAGQSYQPQHF.

In the case of this clonotype: This could be a read error, since a much larger clone is one nucleotide away. The conserved phenylalanine or tryptophan normally closing the CDR3 is absent here, so this likely arose from a read error. The V gene is TRBV3-1, the J gene TRBJ1-1; no definite D call. The germline gives CDR1 LGHDT, CDR2 YNNKEL (reference sequence). The length of the CDR3 is 17 residues. V was trimmed by 2 bases and J by 5 bases, leaving 21 bases between them. CDR3 loop: CASSQSFGRGSRTEAFL. The CDR3 region has the DNA TGTGCCAGCAGCCAATCCTTCGGGCGGGGTTCTCGGACTGAAGCTTTCCTT.

The chain carries TRBV2 and TRBJ1-6; no clear D gene. The CDR3 loop spans 15 amino acids. Trimming took off 6 bases at V and 7 bases at J, with 16 bases between the two ends. CDR1 is SNHLY, CDR2 FYNNEI, per germline. CDR3 sequence reads: CASSRLHGLNSPLHF. The CDR3 DNA reads TGTGCCAGCAGCCGATTACATGGGCTAAATTCACCCCTCCACTTT.

This clonotype was seen repeatedly, ten times or more. The chain is built from TRBV20-1 and TRBJ1-6; D is perhaps TRBD1 (5 bases). Looked up from germline, CDR1 is DFQATT and CDR2 is SNEGSKA (reference sequence). V was cut by 3 bases and J by 7 bases, with 10 bases left in between. This CDR3 region has 13 residues. The CDR3 here is CSARLGGNSPLHF. Here the CDR3 DNA reads TGCAGTGCTAGGTTGGGGGGGAATTCACCCCTCCACTTT.

V usage is TRBV9 and J usage is TRBJ2-5; 9 bases map to TRBD2. Germline lookup yields CDR1 SGDLS and CDR2 YYNGEE. CDR3 size: 14 residues. V shed 4 bases, J shed 10 bases, and the junction held 11 bases outside the gene matches. The CDR3 sequence: CASSPGGGAWDQYF. The CDR3 coding sequence is TGTGCCAGCAGCCCTGGCGGGGGGGCCTGGGACCAGTACTTC.

V gene TRBV11-2 combines with J gene TRBJ2-3; D ambiguous. This CDR3 has 16 amino acids. V dropped 1 base and J dropped 2 bases, with 13 bases sitting between them. Germline V gene lookup returns CDR1 SGHAT and CDR2 FQNNGV. The CDR3 is CASSLVGAGLTDTQYF. The CDR3 DNA sequence: TGTGCCAGCAGCTTAGTGGGTGCTGGCCTCACAGATACGCAGTATTTT. The entire variable domain, with the rest obtained from reference TRBV11-2 and TRBJ2-3, is as follows: EAGVAQSPRYKIIEKRQSVAFWCNPISGHATLYWYQQILGQGPKLLIQFQNNGVVDDSQLPKDRFSAERLKGVDSTLKIQPAKLEDSAVYLCASSLVGAGLTDTQYFGPGTRLTVL.

This clonotype was seen many times. The chain couples TRBV5-6 to TRBJ1-4; 8 bases map to TRBD1. The CDR3 runs to 15 residues. Germline trimming cut 2 bases from V and 1 base from J; bases unmatched to any gene: 1. The germline V gene has CDR1 SGHDT and CDR2 YYEEEE. Written as DNA, the CDR3 is TGTGCCAGCAGCTTCGGGACAGGAACTAATGAAAAACTGTTTTTT. This codes for CASSFGTGTNEKLFF.

This clonotype appeared many times. The V and J genes are TRBV11-2 and TRBJ2-7, with D unclear. Per the germline V gene, CDR1 is SGHAT and CDR2 is FQNNGV. Trimming left V 5 bases short and J 4 bases short, with 15 bases between. This CDR3 comprises 14 residues. CDR3 coding DNA: TGTGCCAGCAGCCTGACACCGACTCCATACGAGCAGTACTTC. Encoded protein: CASSLTPTPYEQYF.

On this clonotype: This may be a read error: a much more frequent sequence differs by one nucleotide. The V gene is TRBV20-1, the J gene TRBJ2-7; no definite D call. Trimming pared 4 bases from V and 3 bases from J, leaving 16 bases between. Germline-derived CDR1 and CDR2 are DFQATT and SNEGSKA (reference sequence). The CDR3 extends over 14 amino acids. The CDR3 nucleotides read TGCAGTGCTACCATCACCGGACCCAACTACGAGCAGTACTTC. Encoded protein: CSATITGPNYEQYF.

This clonotype was counted many times. V gene TRBV7-3 combines with J gene TRBJ1-1; D is perhaps TRBD1 (5 bases). Germline V gene sequence: CDR1 SGHTA, CDR2 FQGTGA. The germline V and J ends were trimmed by 1 base and 0 bases, with 18 bases remaining between them. This CDR3 has 18 amino acids. CDR3 DNA sequence: TGTGCCAGCAGCTTAAATATGCGGGGGACGGGGATGAACACTGAAGCTTTCTTT. Amino acid sequence: CASSLNMRGTGMNTEAFF.

On this clonotype: This may arise from a read error, as a much more abundant clone is one base away. The V call is TRBV9, the J call TRBJ2-1; D ambiguous. With the DNA end fitting TRBJ2-7 better, the J assignment may be wrong. The CDR3 has 13 residues. Germline V CDR1 and CDR2: SGDLS, YYNGEE. CDR3 bases: TGTGTCAGCAGCGTAGGCTCCTACAGCGAGCAGTACTTC. Amino acids: CVSSVGSYSEQYF.

This clonotype was counted ten times or more. This chain joins TRBV7-8 and TRBJ1-5; D is uncertain. In germline, CDR1 is SGHVS, CDR2 FQNEAQ. The V and J ends lost 2 bases and 3 bases respectively, with 8 bases between them. The CDR3 is 14 amino acids. In DNA form, the CDR3 reads TGTGCCAGCAGCTTACGAGGGATCAATCAGCCCCAGCATTTT. As protein: CASSLRGINQPQHF.

V is TRBV7-9 and J is TRBJ1-5; the D is unclear. Germline V CDR1 and CDR2: SEHNR, FQNEAQ (reference sequence). V was trimmed by 1 base and J by 12 bases, leaving 7 bases between them. This CDR3 has 11 amino acids. The CDR3 DNA sequence: TGTGCCAGCAGCTTAGAGCGGCGCCAGCATTTT. It yields the protein CASSLERRQHF.

In its sample, this clonotype was seen many times. This chain links TRBV6-6 with TRBJ1-6; TRBD1 matches at 9 bases. Germline values: CDR1 MNHNY, CDR2 SVGAGI (reference sequence). This CDR3 spans 15 amino acids. Trimming removed 2 bases from V and 10 bases from J; junction bases left unmatched: 6. The CDR3: CASSYARTGESPLHF. The CDR3 coding sequence is TGTGCCAGCAGTTACGCCCGGACAGGGGAATCACCCCTCCACTTT.

This clonotype was observed a handful of times. This sequence joins TRBV11-3 and TRBJ1-2, with 9 bases aligning to TRBD1. Germline V gene data show CDR1 as SGHNT and CDR2 as YENEEA. CDR3 length equals 16 residues. V was clipped by 0 bases and J by 4 bases; unmatched bases: 6. DNA of the CDR3: TGTGCCAGCAGCTTAGAGAGGGGACAGGGTACCTATGGCTACACCTTC. The encoded protein is CASSLERGQGTYGYTF.

This clonotype was observed many times. The chain is built from TRBV7-9 and TRBJ1-1; the D gene is possibly TRBD1 (5 bases). V lost 1 base and J lost 6, with 15 bases in between. The CDR3 sequence is 15 residues long. Germline lookup yields CDR1 SEHNR and CDR2 FQNEAQ (reference sequence). This chain's CDR3 is CASSLVFGGMAEAFF. CDR3 nucleotides: TGTGCCAGCAGCTTAGTATTTGGGGGGATGGCTGAAGCTTTCTTT.